These T cell receptor beta chains were read from a single sample in a study of cytomegalovirus exposure and HLA in healthy donors. Clones were read by immunoSEQ multiplex PCR, and TCRdb kept only the in-frame ones, dropping some. The profile shows 120,000 or so clones, around 90% of them singletons. Sequences were obtained from PBMCs. The receptor source for this set is a woman aged 18-35 years in good health and CMV-seronegative. Both conserved end residues are part of each CDR3. A D gene is named only where the DNA matches it firmly. A row's size may be missing; if present it is once, few, many or a size class.

14,.,.,TRBV5-6,TRBJ2-7,TGTGCCAGCAGCTTGGGAGGGTATACCTACGAGCAGTACTTC,CASSLGGYTYEQYF
11,.,.,TRBV7-2,TRBJ1-2,TGTGCCGGGAGGGCACCCTATGGCTACACCTTC,CAGRAPYGYTF
14,few,.,TRBV19,TRBJ1-1,TGTGCCAGTAGTTTTCGGCGAAGGGGGACTGAAGCTTTCTTT,CASSFRRRGTEAFF
15,.,TRBD1,TRBV6-5,TRBJ1-1,TGTGCCAGCAGCCTAAACCGGGACAGGAACACTGAAGCTTTCTTT,CASSLNRDRNTEAFF
12,.,TRBD1,TRBV6-5,TRBJ1-5,TGTGCCAGCAGTCCCCAGGGGGAGCCCCAGCATTTT,CASSPQGEPQHF
15,.,TRBD2,TRBV9,TRBJ2-2,TGTGCCAGCAGCCCCCGGACTAGTATCATCGGGGAGCTGTTTTTT,CASSPRTSIIGELFF
15,.,TRBD1,TRBV4-1,TRBJ2-7,TGCGCCAGCAGCCACGGGACAGGGACGTCCTACGAGCAGTACTTC,CASSHGTGTSYEQYF
16,.,TRBD2,TRBV7-9,TRBJ2-7,TGTGCCAGCAGTTTTCAACCGGGACTAGCGGGAGACGAGCAGTACTTC,CASSFQPGLAGDEQYF
14,.,TRBD1,TRBV7-2,TRBJ1-2,TGTGCCAGCAGCTTATATGGACAGGGGTATGGCTACACCTTC,CASSLYGQGYGYTF
13,.,TRBD2,TRBV30,TRBJ2-1,TGTGCCTGGGAACGGGGGAGGGCCGGTGAGCAGTTCTTC,CAWERGRAGEQFF
15,once,TRBD2,TRBV28,TRBJ2-7,TGTGCCAGCACCCGGACTAGCGGGGTCGCCTACGAGCAGTACTTC,CASTRTSGVAYEQYF
15,.,TRBD1,TRBV19,TRBJ1-2,TGTGCCAGTAGTATATCCGGGACAGGGGGCTATGGCTACACCTTC,CASSISGTGGYGYTF
15,.,TRBD1,TRBV7-3,TRBJ2-1,TGTGCCAGCAGTTCAGACAGGGGCACGTACAATGAGCAGTTCTTC,CASSSDRGTYNEQFF